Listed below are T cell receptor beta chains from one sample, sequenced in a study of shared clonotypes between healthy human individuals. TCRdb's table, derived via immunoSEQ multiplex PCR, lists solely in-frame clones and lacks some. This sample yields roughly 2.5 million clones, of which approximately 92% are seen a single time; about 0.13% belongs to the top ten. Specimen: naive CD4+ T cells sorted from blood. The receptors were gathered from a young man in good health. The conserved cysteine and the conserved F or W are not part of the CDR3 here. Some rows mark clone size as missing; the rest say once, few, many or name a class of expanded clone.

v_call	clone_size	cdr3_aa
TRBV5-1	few	ASSARTGGGNTIY
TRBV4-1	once	ASSRVNYGYT
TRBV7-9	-	ASSRGTDAPKQY
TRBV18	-	ASSLGTGGTGELF
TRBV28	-	ASSPPAYEQY
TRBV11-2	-	ASSLGQRYGYT
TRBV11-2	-	ASSFQYNSPLH
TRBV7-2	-	ASSQSLRSGRVNQETQY
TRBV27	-	ASSLRASGSPDTQY
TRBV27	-	ASSFEGRSNQPQH
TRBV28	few	ASSISYEQY
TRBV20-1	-	SAWGREKLF
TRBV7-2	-	ASSTRGGSGTKTQY
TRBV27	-	ASTTPGRDLNEQF
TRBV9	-	ASSVGETGPYGYT
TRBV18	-	ASSFFEVVGGNTIY
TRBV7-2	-	ASSLVTGMNTEAF
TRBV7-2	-	ASSPYLNTQY
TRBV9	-	ASSVEPNRLSGGGNEQF
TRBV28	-	ASSFIVTGELF
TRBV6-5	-	ASSFGRNTEAF
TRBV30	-	AWSVTRTSGRGNEQF
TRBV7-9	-	ASSSRDGFSPLH
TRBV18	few	ASSPGQGALTEAF
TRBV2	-	ASRRTGSSYNSPLH
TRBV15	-	ATSRGRDQPQH
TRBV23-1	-	ASSRPLTDISGGELF
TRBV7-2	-	ASSPGLAPGELF
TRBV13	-	ASSRGRGIDNEQF
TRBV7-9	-	ASSQDRPAQY
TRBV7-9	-	ASSLEGTTEAF
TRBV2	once	ASSEMGQGGVEQF
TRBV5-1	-	ASSLDPGYQETQY
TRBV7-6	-	ASSPGTGLKPQH
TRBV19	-	ASSMDRATGELF
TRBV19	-	ASKRTSGSNEQF
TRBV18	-	ASSPWGGGEQF
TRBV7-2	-	ASSLVEGEQY
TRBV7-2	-	ASSLGPDTQY
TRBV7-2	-	ASSLEWGGPRGGYT
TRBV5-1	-	ASSIGTGVYNEQF
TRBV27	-	ASSPRLAGGSSYEQY
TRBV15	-	ATSTSSSYNEQF
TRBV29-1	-	SGRRGNTGELF